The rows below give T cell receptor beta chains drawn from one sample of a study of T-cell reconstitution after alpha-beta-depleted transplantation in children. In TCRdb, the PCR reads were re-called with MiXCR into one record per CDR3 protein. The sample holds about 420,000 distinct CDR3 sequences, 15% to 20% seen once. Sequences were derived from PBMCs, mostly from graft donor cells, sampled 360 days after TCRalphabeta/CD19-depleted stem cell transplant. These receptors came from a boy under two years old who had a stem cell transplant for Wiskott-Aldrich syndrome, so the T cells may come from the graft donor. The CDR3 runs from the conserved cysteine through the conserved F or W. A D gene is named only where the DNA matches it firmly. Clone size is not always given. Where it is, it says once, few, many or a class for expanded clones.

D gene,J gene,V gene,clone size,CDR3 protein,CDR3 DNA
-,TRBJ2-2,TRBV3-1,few,CASSPQGRELFF,TGTGCCAGCAGCCCACAGGGCCGGGAGCTGTTTTTT
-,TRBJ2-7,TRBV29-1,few,CSVRGLFSYEQYF,TGCAGCGTTCGGGGCCTTTTCTCCTACGAGCAGTACTTC
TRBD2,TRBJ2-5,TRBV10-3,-,CAIRPNPSGGQETQYF,TGTGCCATCAGACCAAACCCTAGCGGGGGGCAAGAGACCCAGTACTTC
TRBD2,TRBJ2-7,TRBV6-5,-,CASSYLAGGQEQYF,TGTGCCAGCAGTTATCTAGCGGGGGGGCAGGAGCAGTACTTC
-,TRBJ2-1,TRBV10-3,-,CATNHGSLAIYNEQFF,TGTGCCACCAATCACGGTAGTCTAGCAATCTACAATGAGCAGTTCTTC
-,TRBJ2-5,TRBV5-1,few,CASGLQGQETQYF,TGCGCCAGCGGGTTACAGGGACAAGAGACCCAGTACTTC
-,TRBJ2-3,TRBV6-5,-,CASSYSDYVPDTQYF,TGTGCCAGCAGTTACTCGGACTACGTCCCAGATACGCAGTATTTT
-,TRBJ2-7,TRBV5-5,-,CASSPGPESSYEQYF,TGTGCCAGCAGCCCAGGACCCGAGAGCTCCTACGAGCAGTACTTC
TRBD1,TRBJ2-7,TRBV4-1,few,CASSQLGTGRYEQYF,TGCGCCAGCAGCCAGCTCGGGACAGGGAGATACGAGCAGTACTTC
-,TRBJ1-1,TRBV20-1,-,CSAQSDRLTVGAFF,TGCAGTGCTCAGTCCGACAGGCTAACTGTCGGGGCTTTCTTT
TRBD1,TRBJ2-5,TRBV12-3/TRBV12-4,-,CASSLGTGLKETQYF,TGTGCCAGCAGTCTTGGGACAGGGCTGAAAGAGACCCAGTACTTC
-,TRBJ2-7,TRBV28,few,CASSSLGLSSYEQYF,TGTGCCAGCAGTTCCCTCGGACTATCGAGCTACGAGCAGTACTTC
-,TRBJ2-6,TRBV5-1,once,CASSHLVSGANVLTF,TGCGCCAGCAGCCACCTAGTGTCCGGAGCCAACGTCCTGACTTTC
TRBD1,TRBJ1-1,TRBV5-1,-,CASNPQGPSGVNTEAFF,TGCGCCAGCAACCCACAGGGGCCGTCAGGAGTAAACACTGAAGCTTTCTTT
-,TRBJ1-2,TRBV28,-,CASRIYRTAHYGYTF,TGTGCCAGCAGAATCTACCGGACGGCTCACTATGGCTACACCTTC
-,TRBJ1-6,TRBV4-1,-,CASSPFRDSPLHF,TGCGCCAGCAGCCCGTTCCGAGATTCACCCCTCCACTTT
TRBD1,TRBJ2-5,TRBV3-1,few,CASSQLTGPWETQYF,TGTGCCAGCAGCCAACTGACAGGGCCATGGGAGACCCAGTACTTC
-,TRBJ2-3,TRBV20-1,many,CSATGRGTDTQYF,TGCAGTGCTACTGGACGGGGCACAGATACGCAGTATTTT
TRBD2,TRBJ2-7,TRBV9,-,CASSVGNSGYEQYF,TGTGCCAGCAGCGTAGGTAATAGCGGGTACGAGCAGTACTTC
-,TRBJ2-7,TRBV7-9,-,CASSLVRATATYEQYF,TGTGCCAGCAGCTTAGTCCGTGCGACAGCTACATACGAGCAGTACTTC
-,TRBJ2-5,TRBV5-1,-,CASSQNSGRQETQYF,TGCGCCAGCAGCCAAAACAGTGGGAGACAAGAGACCCAGTACTTC
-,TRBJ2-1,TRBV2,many,CASSGGNNEQFF,TGTGCCAGCAGTGGGGGAAACAATGAGCAGTTCTTC
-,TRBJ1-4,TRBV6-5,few,CASSYPGPSREKLFF,TGTGCCAGCAGTTACCCGGGACCCTCTAGGGAAAAACTGTTTTTT
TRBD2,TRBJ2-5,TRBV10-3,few,CAIRDTSGGTTETQYF,TGTGCCATCAGGGATACTAGCGGGGGTACGACAGAGACCCAGTACTTC
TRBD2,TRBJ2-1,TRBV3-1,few,CASSQAFVRGAGNEQFF,TGTGCCAGCAGCCAAGCCTTCGTGCGGGGGGCGGGGAATGAGCAGTTCTTC
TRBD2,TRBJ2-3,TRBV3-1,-,CASSPRRLAGIDTQYF,TGTGCCAGCAGCCCCCGGCGTCTAGCGGGGATAGATACGCAGTATTTT
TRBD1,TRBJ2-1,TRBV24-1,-,CATSPGQVLHEQFF,TGTGCCACCAGTCCGGGACAGGTCCTTCATGAGCAGTTCTTC
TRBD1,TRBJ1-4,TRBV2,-,CASSEWTGGFEKLFF,TGTGCCAGCAGTGAATGGACAGGGGGGTTTGAAAAACTGTTTTTT
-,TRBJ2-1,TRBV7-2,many,CASSLVGNEQFF,TGTGCCAGCAGCTTAGTGGGGAATGAGCAGTTCTTC
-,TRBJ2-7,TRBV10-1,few,CASSESEGTDEQYF,TGCGCCAGCAGTGAGTCTGAGGGCACGGACGAGCAGTACTTC
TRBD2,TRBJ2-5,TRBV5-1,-,CASSLGVAGSQETQYF,TGCGCCAGCAGCTTGGGGGTAGCGGGATCCCAAGAGACCCAGTACTTC
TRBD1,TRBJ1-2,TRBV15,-,CATSRDPSLQGGGYTF,TGTGCCACCAGCAGAGATCCCTCCCTCCAGGGGGGTGGCTACACCTTC